The next 28 T cell receptor beta chains were all read from a single sample in a study of shared clonotypes between healthy human individuals. Assay: immunoSEQ multiplex PCR; the TCRdb copy retains only in-frame clones and omits some. Of about 1.1 million clones listed, 77% were seen once; the top ten hold 0.89%. Input material: memory CD4+ T cells from PBMCs. Sample subset: CD45RA-negative fraction. The receptors here all came from a man aged 18 to 30 in good health. Some clones in this sample may be carry-over from other donors' samples.

This clone appeared once. This chain joins TRBV12-5 and TRBJ2-2; D uncertain. The CDR3 is made up of 14 amino acids. Trimming took off 4 bases at V and 3 bases at J, with 9 bases between the two ends. Germline values: CDR1 LGHNT, CDR2 FRNRAP. The CDR3 DNA is TGTGCTAGTGGTTCCGACTCGTACACCGGGGAGCTGTTTTTT. Translation gives CASGSDSYTGELFF.

V is TRBV5-6 and J is TRBJ2-2; maybe TRBD2 (6 bases). Trimming removed 2 bases at V and 8 bases at J, with 16 bases between. The CDR3 spans 15 residues. Per germline, CDR1 SGHDT and CDR2 YYEEEE. DNA for the CDR3: TGTGCCAGCAGCTTAGTCGGGAGACAAGTGGGGGAGCTGTTTTTT. Its translation is CASSLVGRQVGELFF.

As DNA, the CDR3 is TGTGCCAGCAGTGATGGGACAGGGGGAAACTATGGCTACACCTTC. Its translation is CASSDGTGGNYGYTF. This chain links TRBV25-1 with TRBJ1-2; 11 nucleotides agree with TRBD1. V lost 3 bases, J lost 2 bases, and 2 bases stayed unmatched. The CDR3 contains 15 residues. Germline V CDR1 and CDR2: MGHDK, SYGVNS.

This clone was seen only once. This may stem from a read error, because a much larger clone lies one nucleotide away. The rearrangement links TRBV11-1 to TRBJ2-7; D is perhaps TRBD2 (5 bases). CDR3 length: 16 residues. Per the germline V gene, CDR1 is SGHAT and CDR2 is FQDESV (reference sequence). The CDR3 DNA follows: TGTGCCAGCAGCTTGAGTCATGTGTCTAGCTCCTACGGGCAGTACTTC. As protein: CASSLSHVSSSYGQYF.

This clone was observed a single time. The chain recombines TRBV11-3 with TRBJ2-7; D is undetermined. The CDR3 loop spans 14 amino acids. Trimming left V 2 bases short and J 2 bases short, with 10 bases between. Germline V gene data show CDR1 as SGHNT and CDR2 as YENEEA. The CDR3 reads CASSLHRNTYEQYF. CDR3 sequence (DNA): TGTGCCAGCAGCTTACACAGAAATACCTACGAGCAGTACTTC.

The V and J genes are TRBV28 and TRBJ1-1; D gene ambiguous. V gave up 5 bases and J gave up 0 bases, with 16 bases separating them. The CDR3 has 16 amino acids. Germline CDR1 MDHEN, CDR2 SYDVKM. CDR3 protein: CASSGSPRVLNTEAFF. DNA for the CDR3: TGTGCCAGCAGTGGCTCCCCCCGAGTCTTGAACACTGAAGCTTTCTTT.

V is TRBV27 and J is TRBJ1-5; D ambiguous. The CDR3 totals 16 residues. Germline V gene sequence: CDR1 MNHEY, CDR2 SMNVEV (reference sequence). Trimming cost V 4 bases and J 3 bases, with 16 bases left between them. This CDR3 reads CASSSLGRGYNQPQHF. The CDR3 DNA sequence: TGTGCCAGCAGTTCCCTCGGCCGGGGATACAATCAGCCCCAGCATTTT.

This clone was detected only a few times. J is TRBJ2-2 and V is TRBV7-3, with 8 bases identical to TRBD2. This CDR3 has 21 amino acids. The V gene's germline CDR1 is SGHTA and CDR2 FQGTGA. Trimming took 5 bases from V and 6 from J; bases not matched to a gene: 26. This chain's CDR3 is CASSPEVGVDGRAPTPGELFF. The CDR3 bases are TGTGCCAGCAGCCCAGAGGTCGGCGTGGACGGGAGGGCACCAACACCCGGGGAGCTGTTTTTT. Together with reference TRBV7-3 and TRBJ2-2, the CDR3 gives the full variable domain: GAGVSQTPSNKVTEKGKYVELRCDPISGHTALYWYRQSLGQGPEFLIYFQGTGAADDSGLPNDRFFAVRPEGSVSTLKIQRTERGDSAVYLCASSPEVGVDGRAPTPGELFFGEGSRLTVL.

The rearrangement joins TRBV30 to TRBJ1-3; D not resolved. The CDR3 totals 15 residues. Per the germline V gene, CDR1 is GTSNPN and CDR2 is SVGIG (reference sequence). V gave up 2 bases and J gave up 0 bases, with 11 bases separating them. CDR3 in DNA: TGTGCCTGGAGTCGCGGGAGAATCTCTGGAAACACCATATATTTT. Encoded protein: CAWSRGRISGNTIYF. Based on the CDR3 plus reference TRBV30 and TRBJ1-3, the full variable domain is SQTIHQWPATLVQPVGSPLSLECTVEGTSNPNLYWYRQAAGRGLQLLFYSVGIGQISSEVPQNLSASRPQDRQFILSSKKLLLSDSGFYLCAWSRGRISGNTIYFGEGSWLTVV.

Regarding this clone: The CDR3 does not end in the conserved phenylalanine or tryptophan, so this is likely a read error. It is unclear where the CDR3 begins or ends on the DNA, so no DNA is shown, and the CDR3 is as TCRdb lists it. J is TRBJ2-7 and V is TRBV5-7; the D call in the table, TRBD1, was not verified against the DNA. TRBV5-7 is flagged as an ORF with uncertain function. The CDR3 is 8 amino acids in total, end residues counted. CDR3 region: CASSSRWA.

Turning to this clone: A much larger clone sits a single nucleotide away, making a read error possible. Other DNA sequences within the sample encode an identical CDR3. This rearrangement joins TRBV5-1 to TRBJ1-1, with 8 bases matching TRBD1. Germline lookup yields CDR1 SGHRS and CDR2 YFSETQ. This CDR3 spans 14 amino acids. The DNA of the CDR3 is TGTGCCAGCAGCTGGATGGACAGGGCCGCCGAAGCTTTCTTT. Protein product: CASSWMDRAAEAFF.

V usage is TRBV10-3 and J usage is TRBJ1-1, with D possibly TRBD1 on 5 matching bases. V was shortened by 4 bases and J by 1 base, with 7 bases between the two germline ends. The CDR3 spans 13 residues. Germline CDR1 and CDR2: ENHRY and SYGVKD. CDR3: CAISGQGNTEAFF. In nucleotides, the CDR3 is TGTGCCATCAGTGGCCAGGGGAACACTGAAGCTTTCTTT.

CDR3 nucleotide sequence: TGTGCCAGCAGCCCCCAGCTAGCGGTTCTTAGTGAGCAGTTCTTC. This codes for CASSPQLAVLSEQFF. This chain connects TRBV7-9 to TRBJ2-1, with 7 positions matching TRBD2. CDR1 SEHNR and CDR2 FQNEAQ come from the germline V gene (reference sequence). After removal of 5 bases from V and 9 bases from J, the junction contained 13 bases not matched to a gene. The CDR3 contains 15 residues. The variable domain in full, with the rest retrieved from reference TRBV7-9 and TRBJ2-1, is DTGVSQNPRHKITKRGQNVTFRCDPISEHNRLYWYRQTLGQGPEFLTYFQNEAQLEKSRLLSDRFSAERPKGSFSTLEIQRTEQGDSAMYLCASSPQLAVLSEQFFGPGTRLTVL.

The chain has TRBV9 and TRBJ2-1; D gene ambiguous. The CDR3 has 15 amino acids. V lost 0 bases and J 2 bases, leaving 9 bases between the germline ends. The germline gives CDR1 SGDLS, CDR2 YYNGEE. The CDR3 nucleotides are TGTGCCAGCAGCGTAGGGGGTTACACCTACAATGAGCAGTTCTTC. Translated: CASSVGGYTYNEQFF.

The chain combines TRBV5-1 with TRBJ2-5, with 7 bases lining up with TRBD1. The V and J ends lost 3 bases and 3 bases, in that order; junction bases with no gene match: 8. CDR1 and CDR2 (germline): SGHRS, YFSETQ. The CDR3 is 15 residues long. The CDR3 bases are TGCGCCAGCAGCTCCCTCGGGACAGCAGAAGAGACCCAGTACTTC. This sequence encodes CASSSLGTAEETQYF.

The chain couples TRBV7-9 to TRBJ2-2, with 12 bases fitting TRBD2. The CDR3 contains 18 residues. Germline CDR1 reads SEHNR; CDR2 reads FQNEAQ (reference sequence). The V and J ends lost 1 base and 3 bases, in that order; junction bases with no gene match: 6. Written as DNA, the CDR3 is TGTGCCAGCAGCTTAGTACTAGCGGGAGGTGGTTACACCGGGGAGCTGTTTTTT. It yields the protein CASSLVLAGGGYTGELFF.

J is TRBJ2-3 and V is TRBV6-6; D gene ambiguous. V gave up 6 bases and J gave up 0 bases, with 10 bases separating them. Germline assignment: CDR1 MNHNY and CDR2 SVGAGI (reference sequence). The CDR3 runs to 14 residues. CDR3: CASRTAPSTDTQYF. The CDR3 nucleotides read TGTGCCAGCAGAACCGCCCCGAGCACAGATACGCAGTATTTT.

The chain joins TRBV5-8 to TRBJ2-2; no firm D call. Per the germline V gene, CDR1 is SGHTS and CDR2 is YDEGEE. V gave up 7 bases and J gave up 5 bases, with 3 bases separating them. The CDR3 totals 10 residues. The CDR3 protein is CASATGELFF. The CDR3 DNA reads as TGTGCCAGCGCAACCGGGGAGCTGTTTTTT. Full variable domain (outside the CDR3, taken from reference TRBV5-8 and TRBJ2-2): EAGVTQSPTHLIKTRGQQATLRCSPISGHTSVYWYQQALGLGLQFLLWYDEGEERNRGNFPPRFSGRQFPNYSSELNVNALELEDSALYLCASATGELFFGEGSRLTVL.

This chain joins TRBV7-2 and TRBJ2-3; TRBD1 matches 9 bases. Trimming took 5 bases from V and 5 from J; bases not matched to a gene: 11. CDR1 SGHTA and CDR2 FQGNSA come from the germline V gene. The CDR3 is made up of 16 amino acids. CDR3 amino acids: CASSRGRDRVVDTQYF. The CDR3 bases are TGTGCCAGCAGCCGGGGCCGGGACAGGGTGGTAGATACGCAGTATTTT.

The chain couples TRBV27 to TRBJ2-3; no clear D. There are 16 residues in the CDR3. The germline gives CDR1 MNHEY, CDR2 SMNVEV (reference sequence). V lost 4 bases and J lost 11, with 25 bases in between. CDR3 sequence reads: CASSSPVASVRIVQYF. CDR3 sequence (DNA): TGTGCCAGCAGTTCCCCGGTGGCCTCCGTAAGGATTGTGCAGTATTTT.

The V and J genes are TRBV28 and TRBJ1-2; possible D gene TRBD1, 5 bases. The germline gives CDR1 MDHEN, CDR2 SYDVKM. Trimming pared 3 bases from V and 8 bases from J, leaving 19 bases between. This CDR3 is built from 15 residues. For the CDR3, the DNA is TGTGCCAGCAGTTTGGCCAGGGCGGTGTTCGGCGGCTACACCTTC. Amino acids: CASSLARAVFGGYTF.

V usage is TRBV5-1 and J usage is TRBJ2-3; 10 bases align to TRBD2. This CDR3 region has 15 residues. Germline CDR1 reads SGHRS; CDR2 reads YFSETQ. V dropped 4 bases and J dropped 3; count of bases not matched to a gene: 5. The CDR3 region is CASSGLAGATDTQYF. For the CDR3, the DNA is TGCGCCAGCAGCGGGCTAGCGGGAGCGACAGATACGCAGTATTTT.

This clone has just a few counts. This chain uses TRBV30 with TRBJ1-3; D is undetermined. V lost 4 bases and J lost 3, with 10 bases in between. Germline-derived CDR1 and CDR2 are GTSNPN and SVGIG (reference sequence). The CDR3 extends over 13 amino acids. CDR3 residues: CAWTPGFGNTIYF. The CDR3 nucleotides are TGTGCCTGGACTCCGGGTTTTGGAAACACCATATATTTT.

The chain carries TRBV5-1 and TRBJ2-2; D not resolved. The V end lost 5 bases, the J end lost 5 bases, and 13 bases lay between the germline ends. Germline values: CDR1 SGHRS, CDR2 YFSETQ. CDR3 length equals 14 residues. CDR3 region: CASRMGSGTGELFF. Here the CDR3 DNA reads TGCGCCAGCAGAATGGGATCCGGTACCGGGGAGCTGTTTTTT.

This clone was seen a single time. CDR3 in amino acids: CASSWPPPGQNEQFF. The CDR3 nucleotides are TGTGCCAGCAGCTGGCCACCACCGGGGCAAAATGAGCAGTTCTTC. The chain links TRBV5-4 to TRBJ2-1; D might be TRBD1 or TRBD2, each matching 5 bases. The CDR3 extends over 15 amino acids. Germline CDR1 is SGHNT and CDR2 is YYREEE (reference sequence). V was trimmed by 3 bases and J by 7 bases, leaving 17 bases between them.

This clone was recorded a few times. J is TRBJ1-2 and V is TRBV19; no firm D call. The CDR3 has 14 residues. The germline V gene encodes CDR1 LNHDA and CDR2 SQIVND (reference sequence). The germline V and J ends were trimmed by 1 base and 4 bases, with 10 bases remaining between them. Here the CDR3 DNA reads TGTGCCAGTAGTATAGGCGGGCCTATCTATGGCTACACCTTC. Its protein product is CASSIGGPIYGYTF.

This rearrangement joins TRBV7-3 to TRBJ2-3; 11 bases align to TRBD2. CDR1 is SGHTA, CDR2 FQGTGA, per germline. V shed 0 bases and J 13 bases; nucleotides not matched to a gene: 9. The CDR3 sequence is 15 residues long. CDR3 DNA sequence: TGTGCCAGCAGCTTAACGGGGAGTGCTAGCGGGAGGAAGTATTTT. Protein: CASSLTGSASGRKYF.

The chain has TRBV29-1 and TRBJ2-3; 9 nucleotides agree with TRBD1. Germline loops: CDR1 SQVTM, CDR2 ANQGSEA. The V segment lost 7 bases and the J segment 1 base; nucleotides outside the gene matches: 6. The CDR3 loop spans 14 amino acids. Written as DNA, the CDR3 is TGCAGCGACGCCCGGGACAGGGGCACAGATACGCAGTATTTT. Translating gives CSDARDRGTDTQYF.